This TCR beta chain was sequenced for a study of blood T cells in healthy people across ages. This clonotype came up once. No fewer than 6 micrograms of total RNA were isolated from every sample. The second PCR ran roughly 7 to 11 cycles with a sample-barcoded 5' primer and J-beta primers. TCRdb passed the 5' RACE reads through MiXCR, listing each CDR3 protein once. The sample carries hundreds of thousands of distinct CDR3 sequences, roughly 52% recorded once. V lost 2 bases and J lost 0, with 14 bases in between. The germline V gene has CDR1 SNHLY and CDR2 FYNNEI. This CDR3 contains 17 residues. This receptor was taken from a man under 40 in good health. V and J are TRBV2 and TRBJ2-1; D call uncertain. The sample comprised blood. The CDR3 DNA is TGTGCCAGCAGTGAATCGGTACGGCCTAGCTCCTACAATGAGCAGTTCTTC. Translating it yields CASSESVRPSSYNEQFF. The full variable domain, rest sourced from reference TRBV2 and TRBJ2-1, is EPEVTQTPSHQVTQMGQEVILRCVPISNHLYFYWYRQILGQKVEFLVSFYNNEISEKSEIFDDQFSVERPDGSNFTLKIRSTKLEDSAMYFCASSESVRPSSYNEQFFGPGTRLTVL.